The 18 T cell receptor beta chains in this list originate from one sample, sequenced in a study of early T cells in non-severe SARS-CoV-2 infection. Using its own MiXCR run on the 5' RACE reads, TCRdb lists one record per CDR3 protein. The table includes tens of thousands of distinct CDR3 sequences, roughly 12% detected once. Sample: whole blood, taken at baseline. The receptors come from an adult who was a healthcare worker with PCR-confirmed SARS-CoV-2 infection or an uninfected control (not recorded which).

The rearrangement uses TRBV11-2 and TRBJ2-3; D remains unclear. Germline V gene lookup returns CDR1 SGHAT and CDR2 FQNNGV. The CDR3 is 10 residues long. Trimming left V 6 bases short and J 4 bases short, with 2 bases between. CDR3 protein: CASRADTQYF. In DNA form, the CDR3 reads TGTGCCAGCAGGGCAGATACGCAGTATTTT.

This clonotype was picked up many times. The chain links TRBV7-2 to TRBJ2-3, with unresolved D. Germline CDR1 SGHTA, CDR2 FQGNSA. V was trimmed by 6 bases and J by 2 bases, leaving 15 bases between them. The CDR3 has 15 amino acids. CDR3 DNA sequence: TGTGCCAGCAGGAATGGAGCCCATCCCACAGATACGCAGTATTTT. It codes for CASRNGAHPTDTQYF.

V is TRBV7-2 and J is TRBJ2-7; D ambiguous. The CDR3 extends over 14 amino acids. The germline V and J ends were trimmed by 5 bases and 1 base, with 12 bases remaining between them. Germline V lookup: CDR1 SGHTA, CDR2 FQGNSA. CDR3 DNA sequence: TGTGCCAGCAGCAGAGGCCGGGTGTCCTACGAGCAGTACTTC. The encoded protein is CASSRGRVSYEQYF. The variable domain in full, with the rest retrieved from reference TRBV7-2 and TRBJ2-7, is GAGVSQSPSNKVTEKGKDVELRCDPISGHTALYWYRQSLGQGLEFLIYFQGNSAPDKSGLPSDRFSAERTGGSVSTLTIQRTQQEDSAVYLCASSRGRVSYEQYFGPGTRLTVT.

On this clonotype itself: The junction shows a germline mismatch at one end, possibly a read error. V and J are TRBV7-7 and TRBJ2-5, with D perhaps being TRBD1 or TRBD2 (6 bases each). The CDR3 spans 14 residues. Germline loops: CDR1 SSHAT, CDR2 FNYEAQ (reference sequence). CDR3: CASSSKGGEETQYF. The CDR3 DNA is TGTGCTAGCAGCTCGAAGGGGGGCGAGGAGACCCAGTACTTC.

In its sample, this clonotype was seen many times. The chain has TRBV27 and TRBJ2-1; TRBD2 matches at 7 bases. The V and J ends lost 0 bases and 4 bases, in that order; junction bases with no gene match: 3. Germline CDR1 and CDR2: MNHEY and SMNVEV (reference sequence). The CDR3 spans 15 residues. CDR3 nucleotides: TGTGCCAGCAGTTTATCTAGCGGGCCTTACAATGAGCAGTTCTTC. Its protein product is CASSLSSGPYNEQFF.

The chain uses TRBV7-2 and TRBJ2-3, with no clear D. This CDR3 has 13 amino acids. V shed 4 bases and J shed 7 bases, with 12 bases lying between them. Per the germline V gene, CDR1 is SGHTA and CDR2 is FQGNSA. CDR3 loop: CASSSLGTHTQYF. As DNA, the CDR3 is TGTGCCAGCAGCTCCCTGGGCACTCATACGCAGTATTTT.

In its sample, this clonotype was seen many times. The V gene is TRBV27, the J gene TRBJ2-1, with 12 bases fitting TRBD2. The V gene's germline CDR1 is MNHEY and CDR2 SMNVEV (reference sequence). J was trimmed by 4 bases and V by 6 bases; bases with no gene match: 7. The CDR3 is 16 residues long. CDR3 loop: CASRPLAGGPYNEQFF. The CDR3 DNA is TGTGCCAGCAGACCGCTAGCGGGAGGGCCATACAATGAGCAGTTCTTC.

J is TRBJ2-3 and V is TRBV7-2; 7 bases fit TRBD1. CDR3 length equals 14 residues. Germline-derived CDR1 and CDR2 are SGHTA and FQGNSA. The trim removed 4 bases at V and 6 bases at J, leaving 7 bases unmatched. The CDR3 DNA reads as TGTGCCAGCAGCTCCGGACAGGAGACGGATACGCAGTATTTT. This translates into CASSSGQETDTQYF.

This clonotype was observed many times. The chain combines TRBV7-2 with TRBJ1-5; the D gene is possibly TRBD1 (6 bases). The CDR3 runs to 15 residues. The ends were cut back, 4 bases at V and 0 bases at J, with 10 bases in the middle. Germline lookup yields CDR1 SGHTA and CDR2 FQGNSA. CDR3 sequence (DNA): TGTGCCAGCAGCTCAACAGGGTCTAGCAATCAGCCCCAGCATTTT. Encoded protein: CASSSTGSSNQPQHF.

The gene calls are TRBV29-1 and TRBJ2-3; 13 bases map to TRBD2. This CDR3 is 18 amino acids long. Germline CDR1 is SQVTM and CDR2 is ANQGSEA. With 0 bases clipped from V and 3 bases from J, the junction kept 9 bases outside the gene matches. For the CDR3, the DNA is TGCAGCGTTGAAGATCCCAGGACTAGCGGGGGAGGGACAGATACGCAGTATTTT. It translates to CSVEDPRTSGGGTDTQYF.

This chain links TRBV5-1 with TRBJ2-5; D ambiguous. The CDR3 totals 12 residues. V was clipped by 2 bases and J by 2 bases, with 4 bases between them. CDR1 SGHRS and CDR2 YFSETQ come from the germline V gene. CDR3 region: CASSFNQETQYF. DNA of the CDR3: TGCGCCAGCAGCTTTAATCAAGAGACCCAGTACTTC.

This clonotype was seen at least ten times. This chain links TRBV29-1 with TRBJ2-7; TRBD2 matches 9 bases. V shed 6 bases and J 0 bases; nucleotides not matched to a gene: 9. CDR3 size: 15 residues. Per the germline V gene, CDR1 is SQVTM and CDR2 is ANQGSEA. CDR3 nucleotides: TGCAGCGTCGACCGGCGGGAGGGCCTCTCCTACGAGCAGTACTTC. It encodes CSVDRREGLSYEQYF.

This clonotype turned up a few times. The chain carries TRBV4-3 and TRBJ1-2; D not resolved. The CDR3 consists of 15 residues. Trimming stripped 4 bases from V and 1 base from J, with 13 bases between. Looked up from germline, CDR1 is LGHNA and CDR2 is YSLEER. The CDR3 reads CASSPRAGFNYGYTF. CDR3 bases: TGCGCCAGCAGCCCTAGAGCAGGATTTAACTATGGCTACACCTTC.

Only a few counts were recorded for this clonotype. V gene TRBV5-4 combines with J gene TRBJ1-2, with no clear D. Germline assignment: CDR1 SGHNT and CDR2 YYREEE (reference sequence). This CDR3 has 12 amino acids. V shed 4 bases and J shed 5 bases, with 9 bases lying between them. Here the CDR3 reads CASSREGYGYTF. CDR3 nucleotide sequence: TGTGCCAGCAGCCGGGAGGGATATGGCTACACCTTC.

This clonotype has a count of ten or more. This rearrangement joins TRBV6-2 or TRBV6-3 to TRBJ2-7, with D uncertain. CDR3 length: 13 residues. Germline V gives CDR1 MNHEY, CDR2 SVGEGT. V lost 2 bases, J lost 6 bases, and 11 bases lay in between. Here the CDR3 reads CASSYGRVGEQYF. The DNA for the CDR3 is TGTGCCAGCAGTTACGGAAGGGTGGGCGAGCAGTACTTC.

The chain employs TRBV11-2 and TRBJ2-7; 7 bases are shared with TRBD1. Germline CDR1 and CDR2: SGHAT and FQNNGV. With V trimmed by 2 bases and J by 1 base, 5 bases remained unmatched. This CDR3 comprises 15 residues. CDR3 loop: CASSLYRDSSYEQYF. The CDR3, as DNA: TGTGCCAGCAGCTTATACCGGGACAGTTCCTACGAGCAGTACTTC.

This clonotype occurred a few times. The chain joins TRBV5-4 to TRBJ2-4, with 12 bases identical to TRBD2. The V gene end was trimmed by 4 bases and the J gene end by 4 bases; junction bases not matched to a gene: 6. The CDR3 is made up of 16 amino acids. Germline CDR1 reads SGHNT; CDR2 reads YYREEE (reference sequence). For the CDR3, the DNA is TGTGCCAGCAGCCCCGGGACTAGCGGGCAGAAAAACATTCAGTACTTC. Amino acid sequence: CASSPGTSGQKNIQYF.

This rearrangement joins TRBV5-5 to TRBJ1-1, with D perhaps TRBD1 (5 bases). V lost 4 bases and J lost 0, with 10 bases in between. The germline gives CDR1 SGHKS, CDR2 YYEKEE (reference sequence). The length of the CDR3 is 14 residues. The CDR3 DNA is TGTGCCAGCAGCCCGACAGATCTGAACACTGAAGCTTTCTTT. This encodes CASSPTDLNTEAFF. Combining the CDR3 with reference TRBV5-5 and TRBJ1-1 gives the whole variable domain DAGVTQSPTHLIKTRGQQVTLRCSPISGHKSVSWYQQVLGQGPQFIFQYYEKEERGRGNFPDRFSARQFPNYSSELNVNALLLGDSALYLCASSPTDLNTEAFFGQGTRLTVV.